These T cell receptor beta chains were read from a single sample in a study of T cell responses to AZD1222 COVID-19 vaccine. Some clones are missing from TCRdb's copy, which holds only in-frame ones; the method was immunoSEQ multiplex PCR. The sample lists around 91,000 clones; 70% to 90% were seen once. Sequences were derived from peripheral blood, sampled on day 0 of AZD1222 vaccination. The source is an adult in good health. The CDR3 runs from the conserved cysteine through the conserved F or W. Each record gives: V gene, clone size, CDR3 protein. The size entry is marked missing in some rows and otherwise reads once, few, many or a size class.

>TRBV19|few
CASSSGDSTDTQYF
>TRBV7-2|NA
CASSLAGGLSYEQYF
>TRBV20-1|NA
CSASPVETQYF
>TRBV7-9|NA
CASSLTGGGLYGYTF
>TRBV2|NA
CARGLSYNEQFF
>TRBV12-3/TRBV12-4|NA
CASSFQRDQPQHF
>TRBV11-3|NA
CASSSGQGAPNTEAFF
>TRBV18|NA
CASSPSPDSLNTEAFF
>TRBV5-1|NA
CASSLSLVETEAFF
>TRBV20-1|NA
CSASGQGQETQYF
>TRBV6-5|NA
CASSYSGPNTGELFF
>TRBV2|NA
CASNPWTGNYEQYF
>TRBV6-5|NA
CASSLVVGETQYF
>TRBV27|NA
CASSLSQALGGYTF
>TRBV24-1|NA
CATSDFSGTSTPAASYNEQFF
>TRBV28|NA
CASTLELAGYEQYF
>TRBV6-6|NA
CASSPGGHTGELFF
>TRBV5-8|NA
CASSLVFDRRGVATQYF
>TRBV28|NA
CASNNVAYTEAFF
>TRBV19|once
CASTPGQGSIEAFF
>TRBV7-2|NA
CASSPGTGVNDNQPQHF
>TRBV24-1|NA
CATSDFDRGWDEQFF
>TRBV19|NA
CASSIVATFGNQPQHF
>TRBV6-1|NA
CASSEEAGSSYEQYF
>TRBV7-8|NA
CASSPRSPGLGGSSYEQYF
>TRBV6-5|NA
CASRRTSEAFF
>TRBV7-3|NA
CASSLTGLEPNYGYTF